This entry is about one T cell receptor beta chain. Its matching antigen is unknown. MiXCR, applied by TCRdb to the 5' RACE reads, yields one record per CDR3 protein. The table lists 50,000 to 75,000 distinct CDR3 sequences, approximately 23% of them singletons. Study-wide findings and caveats: The TCR gene usage of tumor memory CD4+ T cells clustered together with blood and lymph node memory CD4+ cells and with lymph node naive CD4+ cells.

The TCR was taken from a female donor with breast cancer. The material sequenced was memory CD4+ T cells sorted from a lymph node. Subset: memory CD4+ T cells, CD4+CD45RO+CD25-.

This CDR3 is CASTVQGTDTQYF. CDR3 in DNA: TGTGCCAGCACCGTTCAGGGGACGGATACGCAGTATTTT. V and J are TRBV6-2 or TRBV6-3 and TRBJ2-3, with a tentative D call TRBD1 (6 bases). CDR1 and CDR2 from the germline V gene are MNHEY and SVGEGT. Trimming stripped 7 bases from V and 6 bases from J, with 14 bases between. There are 13 residues in the CDR3.